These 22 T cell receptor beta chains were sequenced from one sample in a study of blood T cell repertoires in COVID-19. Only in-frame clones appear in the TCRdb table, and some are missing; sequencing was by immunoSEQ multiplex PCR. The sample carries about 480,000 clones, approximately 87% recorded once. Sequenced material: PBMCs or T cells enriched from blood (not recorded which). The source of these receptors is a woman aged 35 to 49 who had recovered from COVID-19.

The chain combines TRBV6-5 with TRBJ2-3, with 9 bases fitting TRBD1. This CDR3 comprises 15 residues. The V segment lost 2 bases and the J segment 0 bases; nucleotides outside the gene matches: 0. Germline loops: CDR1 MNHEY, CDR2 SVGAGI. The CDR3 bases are TGTGCCAGCAGTTACGGACAGGGGAGCACAGATACGCAGTATTTT. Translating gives CASSYGQGSTDTQYF.

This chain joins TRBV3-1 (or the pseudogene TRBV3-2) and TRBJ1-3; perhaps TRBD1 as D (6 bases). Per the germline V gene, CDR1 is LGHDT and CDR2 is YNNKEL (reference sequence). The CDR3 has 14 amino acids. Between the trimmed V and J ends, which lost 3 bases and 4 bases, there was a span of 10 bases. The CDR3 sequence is CASSHTGNGNTIYF. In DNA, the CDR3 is TGTGCCAGCAGCCATACAGGGAACGGAAACACCATATATTTT.

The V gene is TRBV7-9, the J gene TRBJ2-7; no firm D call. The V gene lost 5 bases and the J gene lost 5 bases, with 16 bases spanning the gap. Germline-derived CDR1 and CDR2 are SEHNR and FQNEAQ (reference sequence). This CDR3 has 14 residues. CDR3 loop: CASSAPGLVHEQYF. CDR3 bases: TGTGCCAGCAGCGCCCCGGGTCTAGTCCACGAGCAGTACTTC.

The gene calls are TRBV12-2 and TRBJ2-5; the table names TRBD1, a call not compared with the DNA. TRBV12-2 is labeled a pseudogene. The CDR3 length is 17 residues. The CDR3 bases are TGTGCAAGTCGCTTAACGAATCAAGGGGTTCTCGGGGAGACCCAGTACTTC. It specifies CASRLTNQGVLGETQYF.

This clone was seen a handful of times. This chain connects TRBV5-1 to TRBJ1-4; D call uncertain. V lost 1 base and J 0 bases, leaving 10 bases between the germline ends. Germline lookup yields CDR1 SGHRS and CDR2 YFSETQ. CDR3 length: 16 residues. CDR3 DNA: TGCGCCAGCAGCTTGCTTGAATCAGCAACTAATGAAAAACTGTTTTTT. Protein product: CASSLLESATNEKLFF.

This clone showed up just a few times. The CDR3 protein is CASSEQRNYGYTF. The DNA for the CDR3 is TGTGCCAGCAGTGAGCAGCGTAACTATGGCTACACCTTC. V gene TRBV25-1 combines with J gene TRBJ1-2; D gene uncertain. Germline V gives CDR1 MGHDK, CDR2 SYGVNS. This CDR3 is built from 13 residues. The V end was cut by 3 bases, the J end by 1 base, with 6 bases between.

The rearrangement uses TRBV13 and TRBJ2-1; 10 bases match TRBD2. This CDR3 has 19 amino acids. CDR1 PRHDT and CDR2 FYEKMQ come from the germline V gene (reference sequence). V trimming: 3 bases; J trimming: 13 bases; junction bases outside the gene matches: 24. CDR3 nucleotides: TGTGCCAGCAGCTTGGGGAGAGGAGTAGCGGGAGGATCTACCAACTCACAGTTCTTC. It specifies CASSLGRGVAGGSTNSQFF.

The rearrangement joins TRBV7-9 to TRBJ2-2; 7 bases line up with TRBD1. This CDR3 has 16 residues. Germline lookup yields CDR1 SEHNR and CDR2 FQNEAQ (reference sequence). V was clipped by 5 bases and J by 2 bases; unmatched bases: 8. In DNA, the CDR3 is TGTGCCAGCAGCCCAAGGACAGGAGCAAACACCGGGGAGCTGTTTTTT. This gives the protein CASSPRTGANTGELFF.

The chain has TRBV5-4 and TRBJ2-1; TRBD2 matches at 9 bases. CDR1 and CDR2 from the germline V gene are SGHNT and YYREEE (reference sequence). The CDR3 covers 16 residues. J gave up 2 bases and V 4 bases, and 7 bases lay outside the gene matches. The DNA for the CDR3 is TGTGCCAGCAGCCGGGAAACTAGCGGGCCCTACAATGAGCAGTTCTTC. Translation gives CASSRETSGPYNEQFF.

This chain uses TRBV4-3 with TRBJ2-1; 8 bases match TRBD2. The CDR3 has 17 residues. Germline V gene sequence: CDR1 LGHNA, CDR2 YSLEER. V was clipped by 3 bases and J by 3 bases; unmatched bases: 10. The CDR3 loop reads CASSQEAASGFYNEQFF. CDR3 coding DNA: TGCGCCAGCAGCCAGGAGGCGGCTAGCGGGTTCTACAATGAGCAGTTCTTC.

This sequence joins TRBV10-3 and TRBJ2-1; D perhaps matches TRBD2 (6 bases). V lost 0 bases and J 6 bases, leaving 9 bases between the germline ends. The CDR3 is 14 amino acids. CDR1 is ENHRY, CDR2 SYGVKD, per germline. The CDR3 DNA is TGTGCCATCAGTGAGTCGCGGGGAACCAATGAGCAGTTCTTC. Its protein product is CAISESRGTNEQFF.

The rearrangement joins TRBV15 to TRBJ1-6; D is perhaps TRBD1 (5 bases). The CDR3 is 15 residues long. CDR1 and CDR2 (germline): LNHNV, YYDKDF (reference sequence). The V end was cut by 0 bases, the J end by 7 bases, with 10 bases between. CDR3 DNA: TGTGCCACCAGCAGAGAGGCAGGGATGAATTCACCCCTCCACTTT. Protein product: CATSREAGMNSPLHF.

DNA of the CDR3: TGCGCCAGCAGCGGGCACCGGGGACAGAACTATGGCTACACCTTC. This gives the protein CASSGHRGQNYGYTF. The rearrangement uses TRBV5-1 and TRBJ1-2; 7 bases agree with TRBD1. J lost 2 bases, V lost 4 bases, and 8 bases had no gene match. Germline V gives CDR1 SGHRS, CDR2 YFSETQ. This CDR3 is 15 amino acids long.

The CDR3 protein is CASSHSGLANEQFF. DNA for the CDR3: TGCGCCAGCAGCCACAGCGGACTAGCAAATGAGCAGTTCTTC. The gene calls are TRBV10-1 and TRBJ2-1, with 8 bases identical to TRBD2. The CDR3 has 14 residues. V gave up 6 bases and J gave up 7 bases; unmatched junction bases: 8. Germline CDR1 is WNHNN and CDR2 is SYGVQD (reference sequence).

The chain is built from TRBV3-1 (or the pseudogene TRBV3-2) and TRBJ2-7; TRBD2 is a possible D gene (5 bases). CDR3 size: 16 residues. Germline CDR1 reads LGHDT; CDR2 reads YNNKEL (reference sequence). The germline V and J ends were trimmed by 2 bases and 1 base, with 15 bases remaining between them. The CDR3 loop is CASSQFGSSTSYEQYF. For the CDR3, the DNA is TGTGCCAGCAGCCAATTTGGTTCTAGCACGTCCTACGAGCAGTACTTC.

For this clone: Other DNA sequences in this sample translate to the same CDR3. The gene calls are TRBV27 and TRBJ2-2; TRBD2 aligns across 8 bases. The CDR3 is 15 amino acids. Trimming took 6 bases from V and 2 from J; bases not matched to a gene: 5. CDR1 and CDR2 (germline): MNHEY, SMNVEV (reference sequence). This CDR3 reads CASSRTSRNTGELFF. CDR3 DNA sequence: TGTGCCAGCAGCCGGACTAGCAGAAACACCGGGGAGCTGTTTTTT.

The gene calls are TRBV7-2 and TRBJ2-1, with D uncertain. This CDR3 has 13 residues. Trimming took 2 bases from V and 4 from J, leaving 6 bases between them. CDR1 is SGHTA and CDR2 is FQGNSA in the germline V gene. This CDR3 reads CASSLHNYNEQFF. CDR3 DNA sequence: TGTGCCAGCAGCTTACACAATTACAATGAGCAGTTCTTC.

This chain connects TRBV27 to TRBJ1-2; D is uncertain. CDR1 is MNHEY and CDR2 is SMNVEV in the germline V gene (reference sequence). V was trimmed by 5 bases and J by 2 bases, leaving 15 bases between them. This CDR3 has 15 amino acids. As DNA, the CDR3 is TGTGCCAGCAGTCGGTTGAAAGGAGGGAACTATGGCTACACCTTC. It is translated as CASSRLKGGNYGYTF.

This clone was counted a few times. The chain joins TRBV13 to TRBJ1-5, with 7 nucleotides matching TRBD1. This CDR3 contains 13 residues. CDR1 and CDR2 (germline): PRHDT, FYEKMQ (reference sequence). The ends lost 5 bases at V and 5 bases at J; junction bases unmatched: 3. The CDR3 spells CASSLDRDQPQHF. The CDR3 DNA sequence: TGTGCCAGCAGCCTCGACAGGGATCAGCCCCAGCATTTT. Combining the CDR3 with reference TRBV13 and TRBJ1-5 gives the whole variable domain AAGVIQSPRHLIKEKRETATLKCYPIPRHDTVYWYQQGPGQDPQFLISFYEKMQSDKGSIPDRFSAQQFSDYHSELNMSSLELGDSALYFCASSLDRDQPQHFGDGTRLSIL.

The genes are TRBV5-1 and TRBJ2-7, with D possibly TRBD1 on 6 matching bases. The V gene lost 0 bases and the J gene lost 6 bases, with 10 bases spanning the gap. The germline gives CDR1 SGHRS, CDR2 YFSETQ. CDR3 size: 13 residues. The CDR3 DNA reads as TGCGCCAGCAGCTTGGACAGGGCCCGCGAGCAGTACTTC. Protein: CASSLDRAREQYF.

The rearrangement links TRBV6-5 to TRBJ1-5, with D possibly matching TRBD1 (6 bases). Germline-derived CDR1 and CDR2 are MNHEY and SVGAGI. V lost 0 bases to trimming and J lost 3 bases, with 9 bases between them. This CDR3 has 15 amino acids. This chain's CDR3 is CASSYSGGDNQPQHF. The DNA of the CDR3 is TGTGCCAGCAGTTACTCAGGGGGAGACAATCAGCCCCAGCATTTT.

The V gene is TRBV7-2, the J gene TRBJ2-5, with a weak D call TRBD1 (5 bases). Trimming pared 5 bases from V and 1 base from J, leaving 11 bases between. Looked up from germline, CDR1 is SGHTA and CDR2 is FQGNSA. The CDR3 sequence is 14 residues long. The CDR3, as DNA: TGTGCCAGCAGCCCAGCAGGGATCCAAGAGACCCAGTACTTC. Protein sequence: CASSPAGIQETQYF.